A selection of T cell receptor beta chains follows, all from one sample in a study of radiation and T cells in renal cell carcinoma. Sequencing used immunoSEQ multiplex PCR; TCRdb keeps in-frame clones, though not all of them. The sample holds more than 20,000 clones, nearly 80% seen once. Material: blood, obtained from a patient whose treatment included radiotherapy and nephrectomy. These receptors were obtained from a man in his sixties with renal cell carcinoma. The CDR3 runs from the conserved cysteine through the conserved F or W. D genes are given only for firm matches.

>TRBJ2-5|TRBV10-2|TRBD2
CASSLAGVGETQYF
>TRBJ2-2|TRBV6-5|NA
CASSYDSGTGELFF
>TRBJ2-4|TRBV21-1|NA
CARPTSPSVGATKNIQYF
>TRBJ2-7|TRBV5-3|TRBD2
CARSGASGTPGEQYF
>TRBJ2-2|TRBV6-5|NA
CATTSNPGELFF
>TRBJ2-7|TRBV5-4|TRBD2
CASSTGLAGVDPYEQYF
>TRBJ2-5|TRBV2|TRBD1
CASSSGQTQETQYF
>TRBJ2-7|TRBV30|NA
CAHLNEQYF
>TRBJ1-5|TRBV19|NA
CASSIRTDYSNQPQHF
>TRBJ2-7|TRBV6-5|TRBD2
CASSAGLAGYEQYF
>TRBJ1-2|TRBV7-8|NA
CASSLLVGGGYTF
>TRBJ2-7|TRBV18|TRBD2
CASSPLWEGEQYF
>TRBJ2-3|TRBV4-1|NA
CASSQILDTQYF
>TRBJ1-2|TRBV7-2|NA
CASSPEQGNGYTF
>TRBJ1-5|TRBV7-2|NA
CASSQNRVGGRQPQHF
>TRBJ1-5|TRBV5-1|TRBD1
CASSPGQGGSNQPQHF